This T cell receptor beta chain was sequenced during a study of cytomegalovirus exposure and HLA in healthy donors. On the study more broadly: About four fifths of 398 genotyped donors fell in the Caucasian-associated ancestry cluster.

Per the germline V gene, CDR1 is SGHRS and CDR2 is YFSETQ. The J segment lost 0 bases and the V segment lost 0 bases, leaving 5 bases of the junction unmatched. This CDR3 has 17 amino acids. The PCR had 60 Vbeta and 13 Jbeta primers. Only in-frame clones appear in the TCRdb table, and some are missing; sequencing was by immunoSEQ multiplex PCR. The sample yields about 130,000 clones, approximately 78% seen once. This clone was observed a single time. Its specificity is unknown. Study findings and constraints: In an earlier analysis, most TCR beta V segments were productive about 87% or about 30% of the time.

Material for sequencing was PBMCs. The sequence came from a young man in good health and CMV-seropositive. The J gene is TRBJ2-2, the V gene TRBV5-1, with 7 positions matching TRBD2. CDR3: CASSLAPGLTNTGELFF. CDR3 coding DNA: TGCGCCAGCAGCTTGGCTCCGGGACTAACGAACACCGGGGAGCTGTTTTTT.